This TCR beta chain was retrieved from a study of control samples from healthy donors and cancer patients. Measured with immunoSEQ multiplex PCR; TCRdb has only the in-frame clones, and not every one. The repertoire holds approximately 190,000 clones, approximately 91% seen once, with less than 2% in the top ten. Germline loops: CDR1 SGDLS, CDR2 YYNGEE. The V gene end was trimmed by 0 bases and the J gene end by 6 bases; junction bases not matched to a gene: 5. CDR3 length: 15 amino acids. Sequencing used blood. The V call is TRBV9, the J call TRBJ2-2; 7 bases line up with TRBD1. This clonotype was sampled from a man in his thirties or forties in good health. The CDR3 sequence: CASSVEDRVAGELFF. The CDR3 DNA reads as TGTGCCAGCAGCGTAGAAGACAGGGTCGCCGGGGAGCTGTTTTTT.